One T cell receptor beta chain is described in this entry. The source of the sample is a study of T cell responses to AZD1222 COVID-19 vaccine. Trimming took 5 bases from V and 4 from J, leaving 20 bases between them. Germline V lookup: CDR1 MDHEN, CDR2 SYDVKM. The length of the CDR3 is 16 residues. Clones were read by immunoSEQ multiplex PCR, and TCRdb kept only the in-frame ones, dropping some. The sample records around 70,000 clones, roughly 88% being singletons. The receptor was derived from an adult in good health. The sequencing used peripheral blood, collected on day 0 of AZD1222 vaccination. This chain links TRBV28 with TRBJ1-2; D gene unclear. In DNA, the CDR3 is TGTGCCAGCAGTGACCCTTCTTATTCAGGAGGCTATGGCTACACCTTC. It encodes CASSDPSYSGGYGYTF.